This T cell receptor (beta chain) was recorded in a study of cytomegalovirus exposure and HLA in healthy donors. Study-wide points: In a later analysis, a missense DCLRE1C variant was linked to TCR beta V- and J-gene trimming. A further, later analysis showed that HLA-associated TCR beta chains (compared with equally common others) were more clonally expanded. In a later analysis, at a false discovery rate of 0.05, under 20,000 TCR beta sequences were associated with HLA alleles.

CDR1 and CDR2 (germline): SGHTA, FQGNSA. The CDR3 has 14 residues. V gave up 5 bases and J gave up 4 bases; unmatched junction bases: 4. This clone was recorded only once. Its cognate antigen is unknown. PCR primers comprised 60 Vbeta and 13 Jbeta primers. The table came from immunoSEQ multiplex PCR; TCRdb's copy has only in-frame clones and leaves some out. The data contain 200,000 to 250,000 clones, around 89% of them singletons. The clonotype was recovered from a woman under 30 in good health and CMV-seronegative. The rearrangement links TRBV7-2 to TRBJ1-3, with TRBD1 matching 8 bases. What was sequenced was PBMCs. The CDR3 nucleotides read TGTGCCAGCAGCCAGACAGGGGCGGGAAACACCATATATTTT. This codes for CASSQTGAGNTIYF.